This T cell receptor (beta chain) is drawn from a study of blood T cell repertoires in COVID-19. For the study at large: Specimens from acute and convalescent COVID-19 originated in the United States, Italy and Spain.

From germline, CDR1 is MNHNS and CDR2 SASEGT. V was pared by 2 bases and J by 3 bases, with 5 bases between. The CDR3 contains 14 residues. In the authors' methods: Scientists estimated how many nucleated cells there were by amplifying reference gene primers. Sequencing was performed with immunoSEQ multiplex PCR; in TCRdb, only in-frame clones are kept and a portion is missing. V, J and clone size reflect that table, while D and trimming were determined from the DNA. Among roughly 300,000 clones listed, 85% were seen once. Living in about 25 US areas, the participants were between roughly 18 and 89 years of age. Recovered status in Cohort 3 required two negative PCRs, clearance, or symptom resolution.

The chain has TRBV6-1 and TRBJ1-6; D remains ambiguous. The sequence derives from a woman between 45 and 65 years old who had recovered from COVID-19. What was sequenced was PBMCs or T cells enriched from blood (not recorded which). The CDR3 loop is CASSERGYNSPLHF. CDR3 nucleotides: TGTGCCAGCAGTGAACGGGGCTATAATTCACCCCTCCACTTT.